The source of this T cell receptor beta chain is a study of blood T cell repertoires in COVID-19. Study as a whole: Samples taken during acute and convalescent COVID-19 were collected in the United States, Italy and Spain. T cells, B-cell-depleted T cells, or PBMCs provided the cDNA or gDNA that served as material.

Methods used by the authors: Amplification with reference gene primers provided the estimates of nucleated cell counts. Method: immunoSEQ multiplex PCR; TCRdb's copy keeps in-frame clones and lacks some. V and J calls and clone size come straight from that table; D and trimming were deduced from the DNA. The sample includes tens of thousands of clones, about 87% seen only once; the top ten take 6% to 7%. The sequenced sample consisted of peripheral blood. The TCR comes from a woman between 50 and 59 years old with acute or convalescent COVID-19.

DNA of the CDR3: TGTGCCAGCAGCCTCCAGACAGGGGGGATTTATGGCTACACCTTC. Translated, it gives CASSLQTGGIYGYTF. The chain has TRBV28 and TRBJ1-2; 9 bases line up with TRBD1. The J segment lost 5 bases and the V segment lost 6 bases, leaving 10 bases of the junction unmatched. CDR1 and CDR2 (germline): MDHEN, SYDVKM. The length of the CDR3 is 15 residues.